Listed here are 16 T cell receptor beta chains from one sample, sequenced in a study of T cell responses to AZD1222 COVID-19 vaccine. Some clones are missing from TCRdb's copy, which holds only in-frame ones; the method was immunoSEQ multiplex PCR. The data show 150,000 to 200,000 clones, with around 86% seen just once and 2.5% to 3% held by the top ten. The sequencing here drew on peripheral blood, taken on day 0 of MenACWY control vaccination. These receptors were collected from an adult in good health.

On this clone: Other DNA variants within this sample encode the same CDR3. The chain links TRBV28 to TRBJ1-4; TRBD1 matches at 8 bases. V lost 4 bases, J lost 8 bases, and 6 bases stayed unmatched. Germline V CDR1 and CDR2: MDHEN, SYDVKM. The CDR3 covers 14 residues. The DNA of the CDR3 is TGTGCCAGCAGTTACACAGGGGGGCGAGAAAAACTGTTTTTT. Translated: CASSYTGGREKLFF.

This clone was observed once. The rearrangement uses TRBV29-1 and TRBJ1-4, with D tentatively TRBD1 (5 bases). The CDR3 extends over 16 amino acids. Trimming took 4 bases from V and 8 from J, leaving 23 bases between them. Germline V gene lookup returns CDR1 SQVTM and CDR2 ANQGSEA. The CDR3 DNA sequence: TGCAGCGTTGTAGTACCCGACGAGAGGGGTAAAGAAAAACTGTTTTTT. Encoded protein: CSVVVPDERGKEKLFF.

The CDR3 sequence: CASSSMGRNTGELFF. In DNA, the CDR3 is TGTGCCAGCAGCTCCATGGGGAGGAACACCGGGGAGCTGTTTTTT. The chain is built from TRBV7-9 and TRBJ2-2, with D possibly being TRBD2 (5 bases). V lost 4 bases to trimming and J lost 1 base, with 10 bases between them. The CDR3 spans 15 residues. Germline CDR1 and CDR2: SEHNR and FQNEAQ (reference sequence).

The chain carries TRBV6-2 or TRBV6-3 and TRBJ1-5, with a possible D match to TRBD1 (6 bases). The V and J ends lost 5 bases and 6 bases respectively, with 14 bases between them. Germline CDR1 is MNHEY and CDR2 is SVGEGT. The CDR3 extends over 14 amino acids. The CDR3 bases are TGTGCCAGCAGTGCTGACAGGTTAGGTCAGCCCCAGCATTTT. Protein: CASSADRLGQPQHF.

V is TRBV20-1 and J is TRBJ2-7; TRBD2 might be the D (6 bases). The V and J ends lost 3 bases and 3 bases respectively, with 12 bases between them. The germline V gene has CDR1 DFQATT and CDR2 SNEGSKA (reference sequence). The CDR3 length is 13 residues. The CDR3 protein is CSASQRVNYEQYF. CDR3 DNA: TGCAGTGCTAGTCAGCGGGTCAACTACGAGCAGTACTTC.

The chain has TRBV30 and TRBJ1-2; D ambiguous. This CDR3 contains 13 residues. Germline V gene sequence: CDR1 GTSNPN, CDR2 SVGIG (reference sequence). Trimming shortened V by 7 bases and J by 7 bases, and 19 bases separated the two germline ends. CDR3 residues: CASQRVAESGYTF. In DNA, the CDR3 is TGTGCCTCCCAAAGGGTGGCGGAGTCTGGCTACACCTTC.

CDR3 DNA sequence: TGTGCCAGTACCTTCCTCTTCGACAGGGTAAAAGGCTACACCTTC. Amino acids: CASTFLFDRVKGYTF. The chain combines TRBV19 with TRBJ1-2; TRBD1 aligns across 7 bases. Per the germline V gene, CDR1 is LNHDA and CDR2 is SQIVND (reference sequence). The CDR3 is 15 residues long. The V segment lost 7 bases and the J segment 8 bases; nucleotides outside the gene matches: 16.

The chain couples TRBV28 to TRBJ2-2; D may be TRBD1 (5 bases). Trimming took off 10 bases at V and 0 bases at J, with 15 bases between the two ends. CDR3 size: 15 residues. Germline-derived CDR1 and CDR2 are MDHEN and SYDVKM. In DNA form, the CDR3 reads TGTGCCACCGCGGCGTCGACAGCGAACACCGGGGAGCTGTTTTTT. Its translation is CATAASTANTGELFF.

The chain has TRBV30 and TRBJ1-2; D is perhaps TRBD1 (5 bases). From germline, CDR1 is GTSNPN and CDR2 SVGIG (reference sequence). V lost 4 bases, J lost 3 bases, and 21 bases lay in between. The CDR3 extends over 16 amino acids. DNA of the CDR3: TGTGCCTGGATAGATCTTCTTGGCAGGGCCCACTATGGCTACACCTTC. This sequence encodes CAWIDLLGRAHYGYTF.

This rearrangement joins TRBV19 to TRBJ1-6; D perhaps matches TRBD1 (5 bases). The CDR3 is made up of 14 amino acids. Trimming shortened V by 3 bases and J by 8 bases, and 11 bases separated the two germline ends. Germline CDR1 reads LNHDA; CDR2 reads SQIVND (reference sequence). DNA of the CDR3: TGTGCCAGTAGTATTTGGGGCGTTGATTCACCCCTCCACTTT. It yields the protein CASSIWGVDSPLHF.

The chain carries TRBV3-1 (or the pseudogene TRBV3-2) and TRBJ1-2; D is possibly TRBD1 (6 bases). The CDR3 runs to 15 residues. Germline V lookup: CDR1 LGHDT, CDR2 YNNKEL (reference sequence). Trimming removed 1 base at V and 8 bases at J, with 17 bases between. The CDR3 is CASSQGGGGESGYTF. CDR3 nucleotides: TGTGCCAGCAGCCAAGGCGGGGGGGGCGAAAGCGGCTACACCTTC.

This clone has a handful of counts. The chain combines TRBV11-2 with TRBJ2-6; D is uncertain. The CDR3 runs 15 residues. V was trimmed by 1 base and J by 1 base, leaving 5 bases between them. In germline, CDR1 is SGHAT, CDR2 FQNNGV. The CDR3 loop reads CASSLGLSGANVLTF. In DNA, the CDR3 is TGTGCCAGCAGCTTAGGGTTGTCTGGGGCCAACGTCCTGACTTTC.

For this clone: Given a much more abundant clone one base away, this may be a read error. The chain carries TRBV7-9 and TRBJ1-1, with a possible D match to TRBD1 (5 bases). Trimming took off 8 bases at V and 3 bases at J, with 7 bases between the two ends. The CDR3 is 11 amino acids. Germline CDR1 is SEHNR and CDR2 is FQNEAQ (reference sequence). The CDR3: CASGGYTEAFF. The CDR3 nucleotides are TGTGCCAGCGGGGGGTACACTGAAGCTTTCTTT.

The J gene is TRBJ1-2, the V gene TRBV5-8, with D possibly matching TRBD1 (5 bases). The germline CDR1 and CDR2 sequences are SGHTS and YDEGEE. The CDR3 totals 16 residues. Trimming removed 2 bases from V and 9 bases from J, with 23 bases in between. CDR3 nucleotide sequence: TGTGCCAGCAGCTTCGGACCCAATAAGGGCCGGGGGAGCTACACCTTC. This encodes CASSFGPNKGRGSYTF.

The chain recombines TRBV7-3 with TRBJ1-6, with a possible D match to TRBD1 (5 bases). Germline CDR1 SGHTA, CDR2 FQGTGA. The CDR3 length is 14 residues. The V gene lost 4 bases and the J gene lost 5 bases, with 9 bases spanning the gap. CDR3 region: CASSSTGDNSPLHF. CDR3 bases: TGTGCCAGCAGCTCTACGGGGGATAATTCACCCCTCCACTTT.

This clone was seen a single time. The V gene is TRBV6-5, the J gene TRBJ2-7; TRBD1 matches 10 bases. The CDR3 runs 14 residues. Germline V gene lookup returns CDR1 MNHEY and CDR2 SVGAGI. Trimming took 10 bases from V and 2 from J; bases not matched to a gene: 8. CDR3 bases: TGTGCCACGCGCTCGGGGACAGGGGCCTACGAGCAGTACTTC. Protein sequence: CATRSGTGAYEQYF.